This TCR beta chain is drawn from a study of shared clonotypes between healthy human individuals. Findings and caveats of the study: The sharing of 5% to 6.5% of naive CD4 clonotypes was seen across several donors. What limited the represented genetic and exposure-history diversity was the small number of donors.

Repertoires were generated with immunoSEQ multiplex PCR, while TCRdb's copy carries only in-frame clones and drops some. The sample lists some 1 million clones; 65% to 80% were seen once. Researchers partitioned CD4+ cells into CD45RA+ naive and CD45RA-negative memory subsets. About this clone: Its antigen is still unknown.

The sample consisted of memory CD4+ T cells sorted from blood. The subset denotes: CD45RA-negative fraction. This TCR came from a man between 18 and 35 years old in good health.

In DNA form, the CDR3 reads TGTGCCAGCAGCTTAGATCAGGGTCGGACCGGGGAGCTGTTTTTT. This codes for CASSLDQGRTGELFF. The J gene is TRBJ2-2, the V gene TRBV7-9; the D gene is possibly TRBD1 (5 bases). Germline V gene sequence: CDR1 SEHNR, CDR2 FQNEAQ (reference sequence). This CDR3 has 15 amino acids. V shed 1 base and J shed 5 bases, with 11 bases lying between them.